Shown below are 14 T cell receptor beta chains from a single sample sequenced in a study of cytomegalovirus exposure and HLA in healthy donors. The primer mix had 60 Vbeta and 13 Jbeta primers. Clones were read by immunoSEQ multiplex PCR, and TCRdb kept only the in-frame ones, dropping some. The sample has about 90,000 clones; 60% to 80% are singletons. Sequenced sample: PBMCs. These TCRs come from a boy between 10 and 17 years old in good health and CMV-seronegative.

CDR3 DNA sequence: TGTGCCAGCAGCTTGGGTCACGGGGCCTACGAGCAGTACTTC. Translated, it gives CASSLGHGAYEQYF. The gene calls are TRBV5-4 and TRBJ2-7; a possible D gene is TRBD2 (5 bases). CDR1 is SGHNT, CDR2 YYREEE, per germline (reference sequence). Trimming pared 0 bases from V and 2 bases from J, leaving 9 bases between. This CDR3 spans 14 amino acids.

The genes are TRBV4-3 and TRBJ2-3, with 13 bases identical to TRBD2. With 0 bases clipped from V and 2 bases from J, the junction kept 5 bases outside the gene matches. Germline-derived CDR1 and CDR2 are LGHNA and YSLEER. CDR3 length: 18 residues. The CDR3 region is CASSQDWGLAGPTDTQYF. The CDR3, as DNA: TGCGCCAGCAGCCAAGATTGGGGACTAGCGGGGCCCACAGATACGCAGTATTTT.

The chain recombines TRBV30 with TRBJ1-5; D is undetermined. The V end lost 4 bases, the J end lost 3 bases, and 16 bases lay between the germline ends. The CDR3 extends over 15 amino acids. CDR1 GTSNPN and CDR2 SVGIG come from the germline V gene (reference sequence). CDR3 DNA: TGTGCCTGGACCCAGACCGGGAGCCTCAATCAGCCCCAGCATTTT. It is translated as CAWTQTGSLNQPQHF.

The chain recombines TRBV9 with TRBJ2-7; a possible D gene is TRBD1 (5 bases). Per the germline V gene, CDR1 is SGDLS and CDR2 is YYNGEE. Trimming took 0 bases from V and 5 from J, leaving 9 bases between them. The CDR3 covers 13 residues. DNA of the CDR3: TGTGCCAGCAGCGTAGCTGGGGCTGACGAGCAGTACTTC. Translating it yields CASSVAGADEQYF. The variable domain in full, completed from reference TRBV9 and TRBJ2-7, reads DSGVTQTPKHLITATGQRVTLRCSPRSGDLSVYWYQQSLDQGLQFLIQYYNGEERAKGNILERFSAQQFPDLHSELNLSSLELGDSALYFCASSVAGADEQYFGPGTRLTVT.

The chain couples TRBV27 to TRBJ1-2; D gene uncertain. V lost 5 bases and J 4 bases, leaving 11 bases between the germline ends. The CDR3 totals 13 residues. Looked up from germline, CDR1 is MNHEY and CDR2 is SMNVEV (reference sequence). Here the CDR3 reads CASSLLGGYGYTF. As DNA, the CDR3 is TGTGCCAGCAGTCTTCTCGGCGGCTATGGCTACACCTTC.

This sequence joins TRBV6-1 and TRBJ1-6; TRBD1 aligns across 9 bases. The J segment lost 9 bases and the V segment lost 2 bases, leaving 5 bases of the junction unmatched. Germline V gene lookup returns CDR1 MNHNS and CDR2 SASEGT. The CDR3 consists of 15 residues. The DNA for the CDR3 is TGTGCCAGCAGTGAATCTCCGACAGGGGGTTCACCCCTCCACTTT. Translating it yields CASSESPTGGSPLHF.

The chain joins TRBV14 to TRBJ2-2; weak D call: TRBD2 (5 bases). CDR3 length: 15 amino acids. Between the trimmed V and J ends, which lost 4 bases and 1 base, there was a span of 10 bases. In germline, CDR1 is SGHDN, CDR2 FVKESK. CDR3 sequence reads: CASSPRGWNTGELFF. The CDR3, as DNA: TGTGCCAGCAGCCCTCGGGGTTGGAACACCGGGGAGCTGTTTTTT.

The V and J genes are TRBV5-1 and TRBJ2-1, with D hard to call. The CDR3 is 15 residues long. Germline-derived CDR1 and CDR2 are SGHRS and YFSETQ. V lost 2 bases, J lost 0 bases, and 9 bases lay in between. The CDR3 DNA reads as TGCGCCAGCAGCTTTGGCGGCAGCTCCTACAATGAGCAGTTCTTC. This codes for CASSFGGSSYNEQFF.

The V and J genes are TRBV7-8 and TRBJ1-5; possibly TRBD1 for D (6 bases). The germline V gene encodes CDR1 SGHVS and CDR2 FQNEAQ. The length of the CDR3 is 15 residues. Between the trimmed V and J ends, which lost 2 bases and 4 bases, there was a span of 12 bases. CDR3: CASSLRGGDNQPQHF. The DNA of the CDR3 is TGTGCCAGCAGCTTAAGGGGGGGCGATAATCAGCCCCAGCATTTT.

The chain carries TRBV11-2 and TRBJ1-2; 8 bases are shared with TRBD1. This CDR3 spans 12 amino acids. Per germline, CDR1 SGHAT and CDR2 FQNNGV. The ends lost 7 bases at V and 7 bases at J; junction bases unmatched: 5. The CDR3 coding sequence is TGTGCCAGCAAGGCAGGGGGCTTTGGCTACACCTTC. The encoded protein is CASKAGGFGYTF.

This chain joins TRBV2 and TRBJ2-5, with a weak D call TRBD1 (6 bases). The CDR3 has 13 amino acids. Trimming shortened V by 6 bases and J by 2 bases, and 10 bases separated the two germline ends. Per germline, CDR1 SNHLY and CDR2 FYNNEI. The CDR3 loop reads CASRRTEQETQYF. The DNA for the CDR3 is TGTGCCAGCAGGCGGACAGAACAAGAGACCCAGTACTTC.

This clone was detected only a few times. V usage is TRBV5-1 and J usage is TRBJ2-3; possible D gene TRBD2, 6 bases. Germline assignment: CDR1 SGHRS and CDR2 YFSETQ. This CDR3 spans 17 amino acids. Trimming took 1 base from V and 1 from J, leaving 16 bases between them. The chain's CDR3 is CASSLTKTGVGTDTQYF. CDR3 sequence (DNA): TGCGCCAGCAGCTTGACTAAAACGGGGGTGGGCACAGATACGCAGTATTTT.

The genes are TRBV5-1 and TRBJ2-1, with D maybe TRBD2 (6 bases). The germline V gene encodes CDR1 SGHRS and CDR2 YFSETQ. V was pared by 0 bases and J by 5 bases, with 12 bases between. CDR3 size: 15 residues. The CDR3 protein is CASSLEAGINNEQFF. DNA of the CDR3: TGCGCCAGCAGCTTGGAGGCGGGAATCAACAATGAGCAGTTCTTC.

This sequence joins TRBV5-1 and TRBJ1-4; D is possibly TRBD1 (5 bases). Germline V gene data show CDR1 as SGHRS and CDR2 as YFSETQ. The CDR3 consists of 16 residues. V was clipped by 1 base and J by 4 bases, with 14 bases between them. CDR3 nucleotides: TGCGCCAGCAGCTTGAGTATTCAGGGAGGTAATGAAAAACTGTTTTTT. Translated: CASSLSIQGGNEKLFF.